This TCR beta chain derives from a study of response to subunit inactivated influenza vaccine. Overall study results and limits: Authors suggested seasonal influenza vaccinations each recruit few new T cells.

TCRdb processed the RT-PCR reads anew with MiXCR; each CDR3 protein has one entry. The sample lists 800,000 to 1,000,000 distinct CDR3 sequences, about 20% seen once, with about a tenth in the top ten. A remark on this clonotype: Its specificity is unknown.

The CDR3 length is 15 residues. CDR1 and CDR2 (germline): LGHNA, YNFKEQ. Trimming removed 3 bases at V and 6 bases at J, with 15 bases between. The sample consisted of PBMCs from blood, taken more than 4 days after vaccination. The clonotype originates from a man aged 45-65 years who received an inactivated influenza vaccine. The V and J genes are TRBV4-2 and TRBJ1-5; the D is unclear. The DNA of the CDR3 is TGTGCCAGCAGCCAGACGGACGGCCGGGGTCAGCCCCAGCATTTT. This gives the protein CASSQTDGRGQPQHF.